The 29 T cell receptor beta chains below come from one sample, sequenced in a study of technical replicates of blood from a few donors. The assay was immunoSEQ multiplex PCR, and TCRdb's table has in-frame clones only and misses some. The sample consists of roughly 72,000 clones, roughly 91% of them appearing once. The sample consisted of T cells isolated from PBMCs. These receptors originate from a human donor in good health.

A remark on this clone: Germline is not matched at one junction end, which may reflect a read error. This chain connects TRBV2 to TRBJ1-2; 7 nucleotides align to TRBD1. The germline gives CDR1 SNHLY, CDR2 FYNNEI. The CDR3 loop spans 10 amino acids. The chain's CDR3 is CASSLGTALF. The CDR3 nucleotides read TGTGCCAGCAGCTTGGGGACAGCTCTCTTC.

The V and J genes are TRBV7-6 and TRBJ1-1, with 11 nucleotides matching TRBD1. From germline, CDR1 is SGHVS and CDR2 FNYEAQ. The length of the CDR3 is 17 residues. With 5 bases clipped from V and 1 base from J, the junction kept 9 bases outside the gene matches. The DNA for the CDR3 is TGTGCCAGCAGCCCCGGGACAGGGGGGTTTACGAACACTGAAGCTTTCTTT. Protein sequence: CASSPGTGGFTNTEAFF.

The chain combines TRBV7-9 with TRBJ2-2; TRBD1 matches 9 bases. The CDR3 extends over 15 amino acids. CDR1 SEHNR and CDR2 FQNEAQ come from the germline V gene (reference sequence). Losses at the gene ends were 6 bases for V and 4 bases for J; bases not matched to a gene: 6. CDR3 DNA sequence: TGTGCCAGCAGTTCCGACAGGGGGGGCACCGGGGAGCTGTTTTTT. Its translation: CASSSDRGGTGELFF.

The chain carries TRBV25-1 and TRBJ2-1, with a weak D call TRBD1 (5 bases). Germline CDR1 MGHDK, CDR2 SYGVNS. The V and J ends lost 3 bases and 8 bases respectively, with 11 bases between them. The CDR3 totals 13 residues. CDR3 nucleotides: TGTGCCAGCAGTGAGCCAGGGCTCGATGAGCAGTTCTTC. Protein sequence: CASSEPGLDEQFF.

The J gene is TRBJ2-1, the V gene TRBV9; maybe TRBD2 (6 bases). V dropped 4 bases and J dropped 6 bases, with 23 bases sitting between them. The CDR3 runs 17 residues. Germline assignment: CDR1 SGDLS and CDR2 YYNGEE. Here the CDR3 DNA reads TGTGCCAGCAGCCATCCGGTGGGCCGGGAGAATGGCAATGAGCAGTTCTTC. Protein product: CASSHPVGRENGNEQFF.

The rearrangement joins TRBV5-1 to TRBJ2-7; 10 nucleotides align to TRBD2. The J segment lost 3 bases and the V segment lost 2 bases, leaving 2 bases of the junction unmatched. This CDR3 has 14 residues. Germline V CDR1 and CDR2: SGHRS, YFSETQ. The CDR3 bases are TGCGCCAGCAGCTTCTCTAGCGGGAGCTACGAGCAGTACTTC. Its translation is CASSFSSGSYEQYF.

The chain uses TRBV2 and TRBJ2-6, with D perhaps matching TRBD2 (5 bases). CDR3 length: 15 residues. Trimming removed 4 bases from V and 1 base from J, with 8 bases in between. Looked up from germline, CDR1 is SNHLY and CDR2 is FYNNEI. The DNA for the CDR3 is TGTGCCAGCAGTGGACCGGGGTCTGGGGCCAACGTCCTGACTTTC. This sequence encodes CASSGPGSGANVLTF.

Here the CDR3 DNA reads TGTGCCAGCAGTCCCCAGTTCTCCTACGAGCAGTACTTC. This encodes CASSPQFSYEQYF. The chain uses TRBV14 and TRBJ2-7; D ambiguous. The germline V gene encodes CDR1 SGHDN and CDR2 FVKESK. The V end lost 6 bases, the J end lost 0 bases, and 9 bases lay between the germline ends. This CDR3 has 13 amino acids.

The chain uses TRBV15 and TRBJ2-5; D unresolved. Trimming took 5 bases from V and 5 from J, leaving 12 bases between them. Germline V gene sequence: CDR1 LNHNV, CDR2 YYDKDF (reference sequence). The CDR3 is 13 amino acids. The CDR3 nucleotides read TGTGCCACCAGCGGCGACCCAGCGGAGACCCAGTACTTC. Encoded protein: CATSGDPAETQYF.

The chain carries TRBV9 and TRBJ2-7; 8 bases line up with TRBD2. V dropped 2 bases and J dropped 4; count of bases not matched to a gene: 8. The germline V gene has CDR1 SGDLS and CDR2 YYNGEE. CDR3 length: 15 amino acids. The CDR3, as DNA: TGTGCCAGCAGCGTGAAAAGCGGGAGAGAATACGAGCAGTACTTC. The encoded protein is CASSVKSGREYEQYF.

The gene calls are TRBV12-5 and TRBJ2-1; tentatively, D is TRBD2 (5 bases). The CDR3 length is 13 residues. Germline V CDR1 and CDR2: LGHNT, FRNRAP. Deletions cut 5 bases from V and 3 bases from J, with 8 bases between. The CDR3 DNA sequence: TGTGCTAGTGGTCCCGGACTCTACAATGAGCAGTTCTTC. Protein sequence: CASGPGLYNEQFF.

The V gene is TRBV5-1, the J gene TRBJ2-1, with 8 bases that match TRBD2. The germline CDR1 and CDR2 sequences are SGHRS and YFSETQ. CDR3 length: 14 residues. With 5 bases clipped from V and 8 bases from J, the junction kept 9 bases outside the gene matches. CDR3 sequence (DNA): TGCGCCAGCAGTCAAGCGGGAGCGTGGGATGAGCAGTTCTTC. It specifies CASSQAGAWDEQFF. Complete variable domain (other parts from reference TRBV5-1 and TRBJ2-1): KAGVTQTPRYLIKTRGQQVTLSCSPISGHRSVSWYQQTPGQGLQFLFEYFSETQRNKGNFPGRFSGRQFSNSRSEMNVSTLELGDSALYLCASSQAGAWDEQFFGPGTRLTVL.

The rearrangement uses TRBV11-2 and TRBJ2-3, with TRBD2 matching over 9 bases. The J segment lost 1 base and the V segment lost 1 base, leaving 0 bases of the junction unmatched. CDR1 and CDR2 (germline): SGHAT, FQNNGV. CDR3 length equals 15 residues. CDR3 DNA sequence: TGTGCCAGCAGCTTAGTAGCGGGAGGCACAGATACGCAGTATTTT. Residues: CASSLVAGGTDTQYF.

The chain links TRBV19 to TRBJ2-3; D is undetermined. The CDR3 is 16 residues long. V was cut by 3 bases and J by 5 bases, with 18 bases left in between. CDR1 is LNHDA and CDR2 is SQIVND in the germline V gene (reference sequence). The CDR3 nucleotides read TGTGCCAGTAGTATCGCTAAGGTAGCTGTTGGAGATACGCAGTATTTT. Its translation is CASSIAKVAVGDTQYF.

This CDR3 is CASSFRSPRTDTQYF. The CDR3 DNA follows: TGTGCCAGCAGTTTTCGGTCTCCCCGCACAGATACGCAGTATTTT. The gene calls are TRBV27 and TRBJ2-3, with D unresolved. The germline V and J ends were trimmed by 3 bases and 1 base, with 11 bases remaining between them. The CDR3 extends over 15 amino acids. Germline V CDR1 and CDR2: MNHEY, SMNVEV (reference sequence).

The chain employs TRBV5-6 and TRBJ2-1, with 9 bases lining up with TRBD2. V lost 2 bases and J lost 5; bases outside the gene matches: 5. CDR3 length equals 15 residues. From germline, CDR1 is SGHDT and CDR2 YYEEEE. The DNA of the CDR3 is TGTGCCAGCAGCTTAAGTCTAGCGGGAAACAATGAGCAGTTCTTC. It specifies CASSLSLAGNNEQFF.

CDR3 in amino acids: CASSFVTRSYEQYF. The CDR3 DNA is TGTGCCAGCAGTTTCGTTACTAGGAGCTACGAGCAGTACTTC. This chain connects TRBV28 to TRBJ2-7, with D possibly TRBD2 on 5 matching bases. The CDR3 is 14 amino acids. The germline V gene has CDR1 MDHEN and CDR2 SYDVKM. V was cut by 3 bases and J by 3 bases, with 12 bases left in between.

The rearrangement uses TRBV27 and TRBJ2-1; 9 nucleotides align to TRBD2. The junction had 8 bases not matched to a gene; V was cut back by 6 bases and J by 2 bases. The CDR3 covers 16 residues. Germline CDR1 MNHEY, CDR2 SMNVEV (reference sequence). CDR3 nucleotide sequence: TGTGCCAGCAGCCCGACCATAGCGGGAGCCTACAATGAGCAGTTCTTC. Protein sequence: CASSPTIAGAYNEQFF.

This chain connects TRBV27 to TRBJ2-5, with D maybe TRBD1 (5 bases). Between the trimmed V and J ends, which lost 3 bases and 4 bases, there was a span of 15 bases. CDR3 length: 15 residues. Germline CDR1 reads MNHEY; CDR2 reads SMNVEV (reference sequence). The CDR3, as DNA: TGTGCCAGCAGTTTGAGTGTTAGGGGAAGAGAGACCCAGTACTTC. It translates to CASSLSVRGRETQYF.

The chain carries TRBV19 and TRBJ2-3, with D perhaps matching TRBD2 (6 bases). Trimming pared 7 bases from V and 3 bases from J, leaving 23 bases between. The length of the CDR3 is 17 residues. Germline CDR1 LNHDA, CDR2 SQIVND (reference sequence). CDR3 nucleotide sequence: TGTGCCAGTACTTTCGGGACCGCGGGGAGTAGGACAGATACGCAGTATTTT. Translating it yields CASTFGTAGSRTDTQYF.

V and J are TRBV7-9 and TRBJ2-3; TRBD2 matches at 7 bases. The germline gives CDR1 SEHNR, CDR2 FQNEAQ (reference sequence). This CDR3 contains 14 residues. V shed 2 bases, J shed 4 bases, and the junction held 3 bases outside the gene matches. The CDR3 loop reads CASSLIGGSDTQYF. CDR3 nucleotides: TGTGCCAGCAGCTTAATCGGGGGGTCAGATACGCAGTATTTT.

This clone appeared a single time. This chain joins TRBV2 and TRBJ1-1; 7 bases fit TRBD1. Germline V lookup: CDR1 SNHLY, CDR2 FYNNEI. This CDR3 has 14 amino acids. With V trimmed by 4 bases and J by 11 bases, 13 bases remained unmatched. The CDR3 region has the DNA TGTGCCAGCAGTGGATGGATTGACAGGGTATCCGCTTTCTTT. Protein product: CASSGWIDRVSAFF.

This CDR3 is CASSLGWRERADTQYF. The CDR3 DNA follows: TGTGCCAGCAGCTTAGGATGGCGGGAGAGGGCAGATACGCAGTATTTT. The V gene is TRBV7-6, the J gene TRBJ2-3, with 7 bases fitting TRBD2. CDR1 SGHVS and CDR2 FNYEAQ come from the germline V gene. There are 16 residues in the CDR3. V lost 1 base, J lost 4 bases, and 8 bases stayed unmatched.

The chain has TRBV4-3 and TRBJ2-5; TRBD1 might be the D (6 bases). Deletions cut 0 bases from V and 5 bases from J, with 16 bases between. The CDR3 has 16 residues. The germline V gene has CDR1 LGHNA and CDR2 YSLEER. In DNA, the CDR3 is TGCGCCAGCAGCCAAGAGTGGGGGCTGATGGTCGAGACCCAGTACTTC. Protein product: CASSQEWGLMVETQYF.

This sequence joins TRBV11-2 and TRBJ1-2, with D possibly TRBD1 on 6 matching bases. Germline V gene sequence: CDR1 SGHAT, CDR2 FQNNGV. This CDR3 comprises 13 residues. V was cut by 5 bases and J by 2 bases, with 9 bases left in between. The CDR3 is CASSQGINYGYTF. CDR3 coding DNA: TGTGCCAGCAGCCAGGGGATAAACTATGGCTACACCTTC.

The chain combines TRBV11-3 with TRBJ2-1; D unresolved. The length of the CDR3 is 16 residues. CDR1 and CDR2 (germline): SGHNT, YENEEA. Trimming pared 0 bases from V and 0 bases from J, leaving 9 bases between. CDR3: CASSLETLGSYNEQFF. The CDR3, as DNA: TGTGCCAGCAGCTTAGAAACTCTCGGCTCCTACAATGAGCAGTTCTTC. Looking up the rest from reference TRBV11-3 and TRBJ2-1 gives the full variable domain: EAGVVQSPRYKIIEKKQPVAFWCNPISGHNTLYWYLQNLGQGPELLIRYENEEAVDDSQLPKDRFSAERLKGVDSTLKIQPAELGDSAVYLCASSLETLGSYNEQFFGPGTRLTVL.

V and J are TRBV11-3 and TRBJ2-3, with D maybe TRBD2 (7 bases). Per germline, CDR1 SGHNT and CDR2 YENEEA. Trimming pared 3 bases from V and 4 bases from J, leaving 11 bases between. CDR3 length equals 14 residues. The DNA for the CDR3 is TGTGCCAGCAGCTTCCGGGGGGCTGCAGATACGCAGTATTTT. It codes for CASSFRGAADTQYF.

This sequence joins TRBV28 and TRBJ2-1; 8 bases fit TRBD2. CDR3 size: 13 residues. With 6 bases clipped from V and 7 bases from J, the junction kept 5 bases outside the gene matches. Germline V gives CDR1 MDHEN, CDR2 SYDVKM. The CDR3 protein is CASSILAGNEQFF. The CDR3 nucleotides read TGTGCCAGCAGCATTCTAGCGGGTAATGAGCAGTTCTTC.

The chain is built from TRBV6-1 and TRBJ1-4, with TRBD1 identical over 7 bases. Trimming cost V 3 bases and J 3 bases; bases outside gene matches: 7. The CDR3 runs 16 residues. From germline, CDR1 is MNHNS and CDR2 SASEGT. CDR3 region: CASSDYTGTANEKLFF. The CDR3 DNA sequence: TGTGCCAGCAGTGATTACACCGGGACAGCTAATGAAAAACTGTTTTTT.